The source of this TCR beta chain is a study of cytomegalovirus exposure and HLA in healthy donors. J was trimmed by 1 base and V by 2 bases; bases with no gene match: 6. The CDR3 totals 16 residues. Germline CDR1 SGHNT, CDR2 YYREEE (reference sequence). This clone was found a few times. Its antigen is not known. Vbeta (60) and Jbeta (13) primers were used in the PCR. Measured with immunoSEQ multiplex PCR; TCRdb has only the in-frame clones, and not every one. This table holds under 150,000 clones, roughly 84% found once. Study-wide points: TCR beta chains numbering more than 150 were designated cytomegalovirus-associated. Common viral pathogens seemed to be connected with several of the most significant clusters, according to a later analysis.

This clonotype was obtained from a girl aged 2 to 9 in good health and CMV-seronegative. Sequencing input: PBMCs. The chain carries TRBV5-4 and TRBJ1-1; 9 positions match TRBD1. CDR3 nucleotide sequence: TGTGCCAGCAGCTTCCAATTGGGACAGGGGAACACTGAAGCTTTCTTT. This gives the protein CASSFQLGQGNTEAFF.